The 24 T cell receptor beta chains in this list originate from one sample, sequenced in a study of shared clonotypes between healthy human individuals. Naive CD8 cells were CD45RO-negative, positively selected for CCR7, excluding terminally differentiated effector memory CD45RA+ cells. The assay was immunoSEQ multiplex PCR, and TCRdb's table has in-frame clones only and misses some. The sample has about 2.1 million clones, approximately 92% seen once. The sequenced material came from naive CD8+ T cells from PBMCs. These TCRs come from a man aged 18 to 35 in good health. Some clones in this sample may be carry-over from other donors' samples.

Here the CDR3 reads CASIRQGAAPQRTDTQYF. DNA of the CDR3: TGTGCCAGCATTCGACAGGGGGCAGCCCCCCAACGCACAGATACGCAGTATTTT. The genes are TRBV27 and TRBJ2-3, with TRBD1 matching over 10 bases. V shed 7 bases, J shed 1 base, and the junction held 14 bases outside the gene matches. Per germline, CDR1 MNHEY and CDR2 SMNVEV (reference sequence). The CDR3 runs 18 residues.

The DNA for the CDR3 is TGTGCCAGCAGCCCGCCGTTGGTTAAAGACAATGAGCAGTTCTTC. Its protein product is CASSPPLVKDNEQFF. The chain recombines TRBV7-3 with TRBJ2-1; D unresolved. The length of the CDR3 is 15 residues. The germline V gene has CDR1 SGHTA and CDR2 FQGTGA. V was cut by 5 bases and J by 5 bases, with 16 bases left in between.

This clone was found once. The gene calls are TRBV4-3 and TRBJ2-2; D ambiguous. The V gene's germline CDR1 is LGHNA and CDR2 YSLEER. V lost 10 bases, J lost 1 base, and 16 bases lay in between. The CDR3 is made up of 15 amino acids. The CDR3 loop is CATRWARRNTGELFF. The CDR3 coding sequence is TGCGCCACCCGGTGGGCTAGGAGGAACACCGGGGAGCTGTTTTTT.

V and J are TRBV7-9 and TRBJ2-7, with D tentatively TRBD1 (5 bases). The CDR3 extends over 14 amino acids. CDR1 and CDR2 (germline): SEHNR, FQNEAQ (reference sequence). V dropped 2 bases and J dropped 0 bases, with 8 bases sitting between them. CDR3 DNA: TGTGCCAGCAGCTTAAACAGGAACTCCTACGAGCAGTACTTC. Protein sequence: CASSLNRNSYEQYF.

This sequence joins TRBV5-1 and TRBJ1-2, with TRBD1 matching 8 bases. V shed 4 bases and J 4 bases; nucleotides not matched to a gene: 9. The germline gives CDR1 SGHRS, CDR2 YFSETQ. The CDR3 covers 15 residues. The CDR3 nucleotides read TGCGCCAGCAGCCCCGGACAGGGTCCGGGCTATGGCTACACCTTC. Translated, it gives CASSPGQGPGYGYTF.

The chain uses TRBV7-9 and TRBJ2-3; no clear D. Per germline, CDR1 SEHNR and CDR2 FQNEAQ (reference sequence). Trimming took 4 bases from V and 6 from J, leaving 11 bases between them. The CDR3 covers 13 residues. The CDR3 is CASSSQEVDTQYF. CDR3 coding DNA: TGTGCCAGCAGCTCTCAAGAGGTGGATACGCAGTATTTT.

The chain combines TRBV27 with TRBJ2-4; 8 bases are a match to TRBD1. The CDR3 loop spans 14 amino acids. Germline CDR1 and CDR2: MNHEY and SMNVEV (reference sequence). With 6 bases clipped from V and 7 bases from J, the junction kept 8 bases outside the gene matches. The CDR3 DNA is TGTGCCAGCAGCGCAGGGGGCATCGTGAACATTCAGTACTTC. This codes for CASSAGGIVNIQYF.

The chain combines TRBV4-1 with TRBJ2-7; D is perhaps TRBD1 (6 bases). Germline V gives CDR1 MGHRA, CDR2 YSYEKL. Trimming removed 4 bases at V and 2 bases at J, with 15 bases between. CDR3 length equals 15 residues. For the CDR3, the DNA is TGCGCCAGCAGCCCCTCGACAGGACCCACCTACGAGCAGTACTTC. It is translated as CASSPSTGPTYEQYF.

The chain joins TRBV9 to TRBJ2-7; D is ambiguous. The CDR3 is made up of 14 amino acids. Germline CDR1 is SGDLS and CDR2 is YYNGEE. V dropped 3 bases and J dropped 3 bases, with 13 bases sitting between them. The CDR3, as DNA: TGTGCCAGCAGCGCCATCCCAGCGAGCTACGAGCAGTACTTC. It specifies CASSAIPASYEQYF.

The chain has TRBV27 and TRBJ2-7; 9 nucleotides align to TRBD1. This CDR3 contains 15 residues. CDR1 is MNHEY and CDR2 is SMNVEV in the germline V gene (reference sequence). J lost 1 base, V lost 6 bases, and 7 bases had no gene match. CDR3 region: CASSRVGTGSYEQYF. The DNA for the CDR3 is TGTGCCAGCAGCCGGGTGGGGACAGGGTCCTACGAGCAGTACTTC.

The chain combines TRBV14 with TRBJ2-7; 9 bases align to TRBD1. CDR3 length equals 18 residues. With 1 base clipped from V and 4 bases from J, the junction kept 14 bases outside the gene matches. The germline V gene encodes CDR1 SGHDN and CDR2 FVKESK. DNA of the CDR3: TGTGCCAGCAGCCAAGTAAGCTTTGGAGGACAGGGGAGATACGAGCAGTACTTC. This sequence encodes CASSQVSFGGQGRYEQYF.

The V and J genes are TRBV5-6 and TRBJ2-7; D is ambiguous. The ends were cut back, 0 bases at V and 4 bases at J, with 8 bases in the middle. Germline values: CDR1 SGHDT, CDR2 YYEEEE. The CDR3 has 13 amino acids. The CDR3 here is CASSLVSEYEQYF. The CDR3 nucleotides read TGTGCCAGCAGCTTGGTGTCGGAATACGAGCAGTACTTC. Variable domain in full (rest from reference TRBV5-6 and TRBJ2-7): DAGVTQSPTHLIKTRGQQVTLRCSPKSGHDTVSWYQQALGQGPQFIFQYYEEEERQRGNFPDRFSGHQFPNYSSELNVNALLLGDSALYLCASSLVSEYEQYFGPGTRLTVT.

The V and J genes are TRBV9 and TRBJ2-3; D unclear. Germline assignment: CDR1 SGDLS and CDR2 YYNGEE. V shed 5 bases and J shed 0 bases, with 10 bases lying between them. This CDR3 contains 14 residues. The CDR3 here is CASRADASTDTQYF. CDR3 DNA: TGTGCCAGCAGAGCAGATGCTAGCACAGATACGCAGTATTTT.

CDR3 nucleotide sequence: TGTGCCACGACAGCGGGAGAGGACAATGAGCAGTTCTTC. Translation gives CATTAGEDNEQFF. The chain has TRBV15 and TRBJ2-1; 8 nucleotides align to TRBD2. The germline gives CDR1 LNHNV, CDR2 YYDKDF (reference sequence). The V gene end was trimmed by 9 bases and the J gene end by 5 bases; junction bases not matched to a gene: 6. The CDR3 is 13 residues long.

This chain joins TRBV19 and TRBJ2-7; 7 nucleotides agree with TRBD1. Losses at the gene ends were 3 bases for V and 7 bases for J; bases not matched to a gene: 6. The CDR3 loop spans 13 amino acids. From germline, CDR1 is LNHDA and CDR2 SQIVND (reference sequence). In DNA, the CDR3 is TGTGCCAGTAGTATGTCACAGGGGCGAGAGCAGTACTTC. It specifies CASSMSQGREQYF.

The CDR3 DNA reads as TGTGCCAGCAGGAGTTCGGGACAGGGGGCTTTTAATCAGCCCCAGCATTTT. It specifies CASRSSGQGAFNQPQHF. V is TRBV28 and J is TRBJ1-5; 12 nucleotides match TRBD1. V was clipped by 6 bases and J by 4 bases; unmatched bases: 10. Germline CDR1 MDHEN, CDR2 SYDVKM. The CDR3 has 17 residues.

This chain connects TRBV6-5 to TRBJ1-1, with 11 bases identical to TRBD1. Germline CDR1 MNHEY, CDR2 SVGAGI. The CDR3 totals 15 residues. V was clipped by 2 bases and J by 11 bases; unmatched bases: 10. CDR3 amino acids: CASSYRDRGTSRAFF. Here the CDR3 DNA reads TGTGCCAGCAGTTACCGGGACAGGGGGACTTCTAGGGCTTTCTTT.

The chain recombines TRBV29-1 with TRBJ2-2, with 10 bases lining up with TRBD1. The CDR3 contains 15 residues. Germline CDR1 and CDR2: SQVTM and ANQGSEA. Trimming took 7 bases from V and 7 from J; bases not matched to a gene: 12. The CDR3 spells CSGRTGGVRFGELFF. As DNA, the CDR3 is TGCAGCGGGAGGACAGGGGGAGTTAGGTTCGGGGAGCTGTTTTTT.

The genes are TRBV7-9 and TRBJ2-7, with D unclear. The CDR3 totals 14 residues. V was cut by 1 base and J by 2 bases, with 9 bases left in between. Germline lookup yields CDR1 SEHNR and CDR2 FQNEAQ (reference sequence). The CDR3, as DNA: TGTGCCAGCAGCTTAGGAGGCAAGACCTACGAGCAGTACTTC. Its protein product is CASSLGGKTYEQYF.

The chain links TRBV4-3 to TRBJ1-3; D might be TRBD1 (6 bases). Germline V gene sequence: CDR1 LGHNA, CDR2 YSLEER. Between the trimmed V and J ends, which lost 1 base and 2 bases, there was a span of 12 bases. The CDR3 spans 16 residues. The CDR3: CASSQVGTNPGNTIYF. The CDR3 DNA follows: TGCGCCAGCAGCCAAGTGGGGACAAATCCTGGAAACACCATATATTTT.

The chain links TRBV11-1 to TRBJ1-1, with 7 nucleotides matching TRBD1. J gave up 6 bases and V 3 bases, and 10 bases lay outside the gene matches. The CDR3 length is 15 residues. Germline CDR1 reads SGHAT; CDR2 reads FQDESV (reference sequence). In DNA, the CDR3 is TGTGCCAGCAGCTTGGGGCCACAGGGGCGGGCTGAAGCTTTCTTT. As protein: CASSLGPQGRAEAFF.

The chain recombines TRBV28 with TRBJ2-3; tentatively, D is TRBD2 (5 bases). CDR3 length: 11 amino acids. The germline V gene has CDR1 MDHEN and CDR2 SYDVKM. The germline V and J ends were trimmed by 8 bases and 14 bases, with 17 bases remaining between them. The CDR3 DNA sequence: TGTGCCAGCGGCCTCATCGGGGTGTTGTATTTT. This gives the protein CASGLIGVLYF.

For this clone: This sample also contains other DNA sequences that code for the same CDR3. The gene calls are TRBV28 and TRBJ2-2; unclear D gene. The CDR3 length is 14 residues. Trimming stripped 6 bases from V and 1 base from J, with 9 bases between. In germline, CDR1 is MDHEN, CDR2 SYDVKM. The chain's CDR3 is CASSRWGNTGELFF. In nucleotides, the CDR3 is TGTGCCAGCAGCCGTTGGGGGAACACCGGGGAGCTGTTTTTT.

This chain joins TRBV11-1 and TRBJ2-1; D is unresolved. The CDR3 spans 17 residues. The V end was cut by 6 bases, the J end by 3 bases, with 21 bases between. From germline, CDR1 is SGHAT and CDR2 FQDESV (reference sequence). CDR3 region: CASRGAVRRSSYNEQFF. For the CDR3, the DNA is TGTGCCAGCAGGGGTGCTGTGCGCAGGTCAAGCTACAATGAGCAGTTCTTC.